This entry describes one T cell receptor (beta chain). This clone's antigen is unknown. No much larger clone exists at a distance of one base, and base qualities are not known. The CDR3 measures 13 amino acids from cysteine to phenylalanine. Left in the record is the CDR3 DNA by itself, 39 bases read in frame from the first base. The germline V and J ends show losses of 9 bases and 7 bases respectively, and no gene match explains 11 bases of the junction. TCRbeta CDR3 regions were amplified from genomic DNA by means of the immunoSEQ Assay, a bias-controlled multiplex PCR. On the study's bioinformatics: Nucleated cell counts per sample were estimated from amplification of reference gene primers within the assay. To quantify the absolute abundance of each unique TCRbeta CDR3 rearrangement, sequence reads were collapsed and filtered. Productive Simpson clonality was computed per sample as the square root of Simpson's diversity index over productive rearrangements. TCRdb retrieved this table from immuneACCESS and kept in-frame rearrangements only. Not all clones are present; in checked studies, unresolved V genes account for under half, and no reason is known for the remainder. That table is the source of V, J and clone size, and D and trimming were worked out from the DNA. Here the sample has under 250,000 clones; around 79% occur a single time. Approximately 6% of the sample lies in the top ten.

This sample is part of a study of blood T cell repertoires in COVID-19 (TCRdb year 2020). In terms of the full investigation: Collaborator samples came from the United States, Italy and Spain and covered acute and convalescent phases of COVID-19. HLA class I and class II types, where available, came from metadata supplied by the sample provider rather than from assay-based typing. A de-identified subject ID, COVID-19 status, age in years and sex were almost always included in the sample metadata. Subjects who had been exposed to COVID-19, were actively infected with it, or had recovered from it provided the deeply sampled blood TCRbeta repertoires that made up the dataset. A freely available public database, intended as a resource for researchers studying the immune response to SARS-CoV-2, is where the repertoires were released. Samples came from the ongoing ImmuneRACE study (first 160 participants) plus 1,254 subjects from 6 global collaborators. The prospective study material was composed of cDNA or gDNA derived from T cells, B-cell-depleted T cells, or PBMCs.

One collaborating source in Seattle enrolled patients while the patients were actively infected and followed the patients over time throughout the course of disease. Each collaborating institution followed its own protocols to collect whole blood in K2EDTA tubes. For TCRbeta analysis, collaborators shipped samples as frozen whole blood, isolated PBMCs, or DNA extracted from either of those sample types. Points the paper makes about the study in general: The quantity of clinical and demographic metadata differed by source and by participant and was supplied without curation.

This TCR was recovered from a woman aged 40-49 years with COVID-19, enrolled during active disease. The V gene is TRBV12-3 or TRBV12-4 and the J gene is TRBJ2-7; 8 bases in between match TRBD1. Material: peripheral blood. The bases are TGTGCCAGTAAGACAGGGGTGGCTGGGGAGCAGTACTTC. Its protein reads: CASKTGVAGEQYF.